This entry is about one T cell receptor beta chain. This entry belongs to a study of OX40 agonist ivuxolimab in advanced cancers. TCRdb's table, derived via immunoSEQ multiplex PCR, lists solely in-frame clones and lacks some. The sample has tens of thousands of clones; about 76% are singletons. The CDR3 has 16 amino acids. Germline V gene data show CDR1 as KGHSH and CDR2 as LQKENI. The V and J ends lost 3 bases and 8 bases, in that order; junction bases with no gene match: 10. The chain uses TRBV18 and TRBJ1-6; 7 bases are a match to TRBD1. The sequence derives from an adult with an advanced solid tumor such as melanoma, head and neck, liver or kidney cancer. The specimen comprised CD4+ or CD8+ T cells sorted from blood, sampled in a trial of the OX40 agonist ivuxolimab. The DNA of the CDR3 is TGTGCCAGCTCACCTACCCGGGCAGGGGGTGATTCACCCCTCCACTTT. It encodes CASSPTRAGGDSPLHF.